This T cell receptor (beta chain) was observed in a study of CD8 T cells in Susac syndrome. Details on this clonotype: At one boundary the junction diverges from the germline segment, which might be a read error.

CDR3 length equals 14 residues. Germline-derived CDR1 and CDR2 are SGHDN and FVKESK. Random hexamers served to reverse transcribe about 0.45 to 1 ug RNA. One entry per CDR3 protein, called by TCRdb with MiXCR from the immunoSEQ multiplex PCR reads. The sample lists some 130,000 distinct CDR3 sequences; less than 95% were seen once. The sample comprised CD4+ T cells from PBMCs. This clonotype originated in a human donor with multiple sclerosis. The chain couples TRBV14 to TRBJ2-7, with D possibly called TRBD1 or TRBD2 (5 bases each). CDR3 bases: TGTGCCAGCAGCCAAGAAGAGGGTCCGGCAGGGTGGGTCTTC. Translation gives CASSQEEGPAGWVF.